This TCR beta chain emerged from a study of PD-L1 blockade in urothelial cancer. About the study: Chemotherapy regimens numbering 0 to 3 had been given to patients.

Some clones are missing from TCRdb's copy, which holds only in-frame ones; the method was immunoSEQ multiplex PCR. The table records about 110,000 clones, more than 85% of them present only once. The sample's time point: peripheral blood 6 weeks after treatment start. A total of 1 to 8 samples per patient were collected pretreatment and on-treatment. This sequence originates from a man between 60 and 75 years old with urothelial cancer. The sample consisted of PBMCs, taken around atezolizumab (anti-PD-L1) treatment.

The CDR3 sequence: CATSRGPLASYEQYF. DNA of the CDR3: TGTGCCACCAGCAGAGGCCCACTAGCGAGCTACGAGCAGTACTTC. The rearrangement links TRBV15 to TRBJ2-7; 7 bases line up with TRBD2. CDR3 length equals 15 residues. With V trimmed by 1 base and J by 3 bases, 6 bases remained unmatched. Germline lookup yields CDR1 LNHNV and CDR2 YYDKDF (reference sequence).